This is a list of T cell receptor beta chains from one sample in a study of beta chain features in type 1 diabetes. Clones were sequenced by immunoSEQ multiplex PCR, and TCRdb holds only the in-frame ones, with some missing. This sample yields roughly 250,000 clones, of which about 63% are seen a single time; 0.053% belongs to the top ten. The sample consisted of naive CD4+ T cells from blood. The receptors here all came from a man aged 25-40 years in good health. CDR3s include the opening cysteine and the closing phenylalanine or tryptophan. D genes are given only for firm matches. Size values are once, few and many counts, or a class for expanded clones, and some rows have none.

clone size	D gene	V gene	J gene	CDR3 DNA	CDR3 protein
-	TRBD2	TRBV7-2	TRBJ2-1	TGTGCCAGCAGCTTAACCCAGGGAGCGGGGGAGCAGTTCTTC	CASSLTQGAGEQFF
few	-	TRBV29-1	TRBJ2-5	TGCAGCGTTGGAGGACTTCAAGAGACCCAGTACTTC	CSVGGLQETQYF
-	-	TRBV5-6	TRBJ1-4	TGTGCCAGCAGCCCCGTGGGATTGGCTAATGAAAAACTGTTTTTT	CASSPVGLANEKLFF
few	TRBD1	TRBV30	TRBJ2-6	TGTGCCTGGAGCCGGACAGGGGGAATTTCTGGGGCCAACGTCCTGACTTTC	CAWSRTGGISGANVLTF
-	-	TRBV30	TRBJ2-3	TGTGCCTGGAGTGTCGGGATGTATAGCACAGATACGCAGTATTTT	CAWSVGMYSTDTQYF
few	TRBD2	TRBV29-1	TRBJ2-5	TGCAGCGCCCCCGGGACTAGCAAAGAGACCCAGTACTTC	CSAPGTSKETQYF
-	-	TRBV29-1	TRBJ2-1	TGCAGCGCTCTGGGACCCTCCTACAATGAGCAGTTCTTC	CSALGPSYNEQFF
few	-	TRBV29-1	TRBJ2-7	TGCAGCGCCTCCCCCGGGGCTTTTGGCGCCAGCCCCTGGGAGCAGTACTTC	CSASPGAFGASPWEQYF
-	-	TRBV25-1	TRBJ2-7	TGTGCCAGCAGTGAGGGGTCGGGTCCTGACGAGCAGTACTTC	CASSEGSGPDEQYF
-	TRBD2	TRBV27	TRBJ2-7	TGTGCCAGCAGTTCCTCGACCGGGACTAGCGTCCACGAGCAGTACTTC	CASSSSTGTSVHEQYF
few	TRBD2	TRBV29-1	TRBJ2-1	TGCAGCTACGGGACTAGGTCTTCCAATGAGCAGTTCTTC	CSYGTRSSNEQFF
-	TRBD2	TRBV25-1	TRBJ2-1	TGTGCCAGCAGTGAAAGACGGGAGGGTATTTCGGATGAGCAGTTCTTC	CASSERREGISDEQFF
-	-	TRBV20-1	TRBJ1-1	TGCAGTGCTAGGGGGCCCGAGGAAGCTTTCTTT	CSARGPEEAFF
-	-	TRBV4-1	TRBJ2-1	TGCGCCAGCAGCCTCAAAGGGGCCCGTGGTCGGTACGTTGAGCAGTTCTTC	CASSLKGARGRYVEQFF